This T cell receptor (beta chain) is drawn from a study of blood T cell repertoires in COVID-19. Method: immunoSEQ multiplex PCR; TCRdb's copy keeps in-frame clones and lacks some. This sample has approximately 160,000 clones, with 90% to 95% found just once. The ends were cut back, 3 bases at V and 4 bases at J, with 7 bases in the middle. Germline assignment: CDR1 MGHDK and CDR2 SYGVNS. This CDR3 is built from 13 residues. The origin of this receptor is a woman aged 55-69 years with COVID-19, enrolled during active disease. V gene TRBV25-1 combines with J gene TRBJ2-1; D unclear. Sequenced sample: peripheral blood. The CDR3 bases are TGTGCCAGCAGTGAGCAGACATACAATGAGCAGTTCTTC. This codes for CASSEQTYNEQFF.